The source of this T cell receptor (beta chain) is a study of Tregs in tolerant kidney transplant recipients. Study outcomes and limitations: The most relevant donor-specific Treg TCRbeta repertoire apparently came from expansion with activated donor B cells.

V was cut by 2 bases and J by 0 bases, with 10 bases left in between. Per the germline V gene, CDR1 is KGHSH and CDR2 is LQKENI. The CDR3 consists of 16 residues. CD4+CD25+CD127- Tregs, CD4+CD25- non-Tregs, CD4 and CD8 cells were sorted. Profiling relied on immunoSEQ multiplex PCR, and the TCRdb table lists in-frame clones only, not all of them. Of 75,000 to 80,000 clones in the sample, under 95% are singletons; the top ten hold 0.34%. This clone came up a few times. Its specificity is unknown. The input for sequencing was Tregs from blood, taken before the transplant. This TCR was sampled from a human donor who received a combined kidney and bone marrow transplant. The chain recombines TRBV18 with TRBJ2-2; D is unclear. CDR3 coding DNA: TGTGCCAGCTCACCAAAACATGGGGCGAACACCGGGGAGCTGTTTTTT. Translated, it gives CASSPKHGANTGELFF.